The clone carrying this TCR beta chain came up many times. The data belong to a study of T cells in Graves' hyperthyroidism and ophthalmopathy. Researchers amplified the TCR beta CDR3 regions from RNA transcripts. When the TCR CDR3 underwent first-round RT-PCR, the HTBI primer set was used. MiXCR was run by TCRdb on the multiplex PCR reads, yielding one entry per CDR3 protein. Among about 640,000 distinct CDR3 sequences listed, roughly 14% were seen once. The junction had 5 bases not matched to a gene; V was cut back by 0 bases and J by 4 bases. Germline-derived CDR1 and CDR2 are DFQATT and SNEGSKA (reference sequence). The CDR3 is made up of 14 amino acids.

The TCR sequence derives from a woman aged 50 to 65 with Graves' ophthalmopathy. The gene calls are TRBV20-1 and TRBJ2-7; 8 bases agree with TRBD1. Sequencing was performed on blood. The CDR3 is CSARETGETYEQYF. CDR3 DNA: TGCAGTGCTAGAGAGACAGGGGAGACTTACGAGCAGTACTTC.